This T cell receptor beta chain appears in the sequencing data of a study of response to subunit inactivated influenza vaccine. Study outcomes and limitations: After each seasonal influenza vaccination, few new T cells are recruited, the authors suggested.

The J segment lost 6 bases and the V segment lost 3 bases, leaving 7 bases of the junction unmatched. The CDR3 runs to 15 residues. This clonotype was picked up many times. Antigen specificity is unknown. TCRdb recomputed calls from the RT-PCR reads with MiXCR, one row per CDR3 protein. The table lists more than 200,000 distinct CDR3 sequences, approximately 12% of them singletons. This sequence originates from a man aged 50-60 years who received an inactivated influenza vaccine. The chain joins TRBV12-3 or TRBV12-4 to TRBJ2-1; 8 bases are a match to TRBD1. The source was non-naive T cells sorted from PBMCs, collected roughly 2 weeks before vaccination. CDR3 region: CASSFVGTGGNEQFF. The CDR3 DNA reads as TGTGCCAGCAGTTTCGTAGGAACAGGGGGCAATGAGCAGTTCTTC.